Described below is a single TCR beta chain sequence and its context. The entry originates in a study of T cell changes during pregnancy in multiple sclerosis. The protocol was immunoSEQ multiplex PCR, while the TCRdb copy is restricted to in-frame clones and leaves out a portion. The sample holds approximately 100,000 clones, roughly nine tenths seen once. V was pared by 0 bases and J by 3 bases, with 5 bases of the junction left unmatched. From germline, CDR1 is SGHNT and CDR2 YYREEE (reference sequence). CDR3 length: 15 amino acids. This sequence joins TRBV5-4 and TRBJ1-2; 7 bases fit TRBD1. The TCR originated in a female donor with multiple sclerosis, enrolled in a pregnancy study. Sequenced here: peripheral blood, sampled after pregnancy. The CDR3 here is CASSLAPGTDYGYTF. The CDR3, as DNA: TGTGCCAGCAGCTTGGCCCCCGGGACAGACTATGGCTACACCTTC.